Only a few counts were recorded for the clone carrying this TCR beta chain. The antigen remains unidentified. This sample is part of a study of CD8 T cells in Susac syndrome. RNA totalling roughly 0.45 to 1 ug underwent reverse transcription with random hexamers. MiXCR, applied by TCRdb to the immunoSEQ multiplex PCR reads, yields one record per CDR3 protein. In the table there are fewer than 90,000 distinct CDR3 sequences, 93% of which are singletons. Study-level points and caveats: By the study's own acknowledgment, its TCR sequencing and HLA analysis included relatively few individuals.

Negative magnetic isolation gave CD8+ and CD4+ cells; FACS enriched CD8+ TEMRA. Germline lookup yields CDR1 DFQATT and CDR2 SNEGSKA (reference sequence). V gave up 3 bases and J gave up 8 bases, with 11 bases separating them. The CDR3 covers 12 residues. The sequencing sample was made of CD8+ T cells from PBMCs. The source is a human donor with Susac syndrome. The chain employs TRBV20-1 and TRBJ2-1; D is uncertain. Here the CDR3 reads CSASSKSYEQFF. CDR3 sequence (DNA): TGCAGTGCTAGTAGCAAATCGTATGAGCAGTTCTTC.